The rows below give T cell receptor beta chains drawn from one sample of a study of Graves' ophthalmopathy and Graves' hyperthyroidism. In TCRdb, the multiplex PCR reads were re-called with MiXCR into one record per CDR3 protein. The data show around 1.1 million distinct CDR3 sequences, 35% to 40% seen once. What was sequenced was peripheral blood or thyroid tissue (not recorded which). All receptors come from an adult man with Graves' hyperthyroidism. CDR3s include the opening cysteine and the closing phenylalanine or tryptophan. D genes are given only for firm matches. Clone size appears in some rows only: once, few, many, or a class for an expanded clone.

d_call: NA; clone_size: few; v_call: TRBV2; j_call: TRBJ1-1; cdr3_aa: CASRKTGNTEAFF; cdr3_nt: TGTGCCAGCAGGAAGACAGGGAACACTGAAGCTTTCTTT
d_call: NA; clone_size: many; v_call: TRBV5-1; j_call: TRBJ1-6; cdr3_aa: CASSPELAENSPLHF; cdr3_nt: TGCGCCAGCAGCCCTGAGTTGGCGGAGAATTCACCCCTCCACTTT
d_call: NA; clone_size: many; v_call: TRBV25-1; j_call: TRBJ1-5; cdr3_aa: CASSEDGGLNQPQHF; cdr3_nt: TGTGCCAGCAGTGAAGACGGGGGCCTTAATCAGCCCCAGCATTTT
d_call: TRBD1; clone_size: NA; v_call: TRBV6-5; j_call: TRBJ1-2; cdr3_aa: CASKRTGSEGYTF; cdr3_nt: TGTGCCAGCAAACGGACAGGGAGTGAGGGCTACACCTTC
d_call: NA; clone_size: many; v_call: TRBV7-8; j_call: TRBJ1-2; cdr3_aa: CASSTDLQGLGGYTF; cdr3_nt: TGTGCCAGCAGCACCGATTTACAGGGCTTAGGTGGCTACACCTTC
d_call: TRBD1; clone_size: many; v_call: TRBV7-2; j_call: TRBJ2-5; cdr3_aa: CASSLDRGRETQYF; cdr3_nt: TGTGCCAGCAGCCTAGACAGGGGGCGAGAGACCCAGTACTTC
d_call: TRBD1; clone_size: many; v_call: TRBV5-1; j_call: TRBJ1-1; cdr3_aa: CASSTRDRGENTEAFF; cdr3_nt: TGCGCCAGCAGCACCCGGGACAGGGGGGAGAACACTGAAGCTTTCTTT
d_call: NA; clone_size: many; v_call: TRBV7-6; j_call: TRBJ1-6; cdr3_aa: CASSNDSPNSPLHF; cdr3_nt: TGTGCCAGCAGCAACGACAGCCCGAATTCACCCCTCCACTTT
d_call: NA; clone_size: many; v_call: TRBV20-1; j_call: TRBJ1-2; cdr3_aa: CSAGWGYGYTF; cdr3_nt: TGCAGTGCTGGGTGGGGGTATGGCTACACCTTC
d_call: TRBD1; clone_size: many; v_call: TRBV7-9; j_call: TRBJ1-5; cdr3_aa: CASSLTGTGSHQPQHF; cdr3_nt: TGTGCCAGCAGCCTAACCGGGACAGGGTCCCATCAGCCCCAGCATTTT
d_call: TRBD1; clone_size: many; v_call: TRBV7-9; j_call: TRBJ1-4; cdr3_aa: CASSLDRSNEKLFF; cdr3_nt: TGTGCCAGCAGCTTGGACAGGAGTAATGAAAAACTGTTTTTT
d_call: NA; clone_size: NA; v_call: TRBV19; j_call: TRBJ2-7; cdr3_aa: CASRKDRNYEQYF; cdr3_nt: TGTGCCAGTAGAAAAGACAGGAACTACGAGCAGTACTTC
d_call: NA; clone_size: NA; v_call: TRBV6-5; j_call: TRBJ1-1; cdr3_aa: CATRNAGGTEAFF; cdr3_nt: TGTGCCACGCGGAACGCCGGGGGCACTGAAGCTTTCTTT
d_call: NA; clone_size: many; v_call: TRBV2; j_call: TRBJ1-1; cdr3_aa: CASSLFTEAFF; cdr3_nt: TGTGCCAGCAGTTTATTCACTGAAGCTTTCTTT
d_call: TRBD2; clone_size: NA; v_call: TRBV30; j_call: TRBJ2-7; cdr3_aa: CAWRPSGTYEQYF; cdr3_nt: TGTGCCTGGAGGCCTAGCGGAACCTACGAGCAGTACTTC
d_call: NA; clone_size: NA; v_call: TRBV4-3; j_call: TRBJ2-1; cdr3_aa: CASSQDRGLLDEQFF; cdr3_nt: TGCGCCAGCAGCCAAGACAGGGGCCTACTTGATGAGCAGTTCTTC
d_call: NA; clone_size: NA; v_call: TRBV5-1; j_call: TRBJ1-4; cdr3_aa: CASSLLQGPTNEKLFF; cdr3_nt: TGCGCCAGCAGCTTGTTGCAGGGACCAACTAATGAAAAACTGTTTTTT
d_call: NA; clone_size: many; v_call: TRBV29-1; j_call: TRBJ1-5; cdr3_aa: CSVSTGLDQPQHF; cdr3_nt: TGCAGCGTTTCAACAGGGCTGGATCAGCCCCAGCATTTT
d_call: TRBD2; clone_size: many; v_call: TRBV9; j_call: TRBJ2-2; cdr3_aa: CASSVWRGDTGELFF; cdr3_nt: TGTGCCAGCAGCGTATGGCGGGGGGACACCGGGGAGCTGTTTTTT
d_call: TRBD2; clone_size: NA; v_call: TRBV19; j_call: TRBJ2-2; cdr3_aa: CASSLPPGGAGELFF; cdr3_nt: TGTGCCAGTAGTCTTCCCCCCGGGGGGGCCGGGGAGCTGTTTTTT
d_call: TRBD1; clone_size: many; v_call: TRBV7-8; j_call: TRBJ2-6; cdr3_aa: CASSLAGTGPSGANVLTF; cdr3_nt: TGTGCCAGCAGCTTAGCGGGGACAGGGCCCTCTGGGGCCAACGTCCTGACTTTC
d_call: NA; clone_size: many; v_call: TRBV6-5; j_call: TRBJ1-1; cdr3_aa: CASSKTGQRNTEAFF; cdr3_nt: TGTGCCAGCAGCAAGACCGGACAGCGGAACACTGAAGCTTTCTTT
d_call: TRBD1; clone_size: NA; v_call: TRBV10-3; j_call: TRBJ1-3; cdr3_aa: CAIKPGRDRNTIYF; cdr3_nt: TGTGCCATCAAACCGGGACGGGACAGGAACACCATATATTTT
d_call: NA; clone_size: many; v_call: TRBV10-1; j_call: TRBJ2-7; cdr3_aa: CASSDQGRAYEQYF; cdr3_nt: TGCGCCAGCAGTGACCAGGGACGGGCCTACGAGCAGTACTTC
d_call: NA; clone_size: NA; v_call: TRBV10-2; j_call: TRBJ1-2; cdr3_aa: CASKGQGDYGYTF; cdr3_nt: TGTGCCAGCAAGGGACAAGGGGACTATGGCTACACCTTC
d_call: TRBD2; clone_size: few; v_call: TRBV19; j_call: TRBJ2-5; cdr3_aa: CASSIRSSGTEKTQYF; cdr3_nt: TGTGCCAGTAGTATCAGGTCTAGCGGGACCGAAAAGACCCAGTACTTC
d_call: TRBD2; clone_size: many; v_call: TRBV12-3/TRBV12-4; j_call: TRBJ2-5; cdr3_aa: CASSPWREETQYF; cdr3_nt: TGTGCCAGCAGTCCCTGGCGGGAGGAGACCCAGTACTTC
d_call: NA; clone_size: NA; v_call: TRBV20-1; j_call: TRBJ1-6; cdr3_aa: CSAGNRERANSPLHF; cdr3_nt: TGCAGTGCTGGCAACAGGGAGAGAGCGAATTCACCCCTCCACTTT
d_call: NA; clone_size: NA; v_call: TRBV10-3; j_call: TRBJ1-2; cdr3_aa: CAINAGLAGGTNTNYGYTF; cdr3_nt: TGTGCCATCAACGCTGGACTAGCGGGAGGGACGAACACAAACTATGGCTACACCTTC
d_call: NA; clone_size: many; v_call: TRBV2; j_call: TRBJ2-5; cdr3_aa: CASEVGGLQETQYF; cdr3_nt: TGTGCCAGCGAAGTCGGAGGACTGCAAGAGACCCAGTACTTC
d_call: NA; clone_size: few; v_call: TRBV5-6; j_call: TRBJ2-6; cdr3_aa: CASSLGPLPPGANVLTF; cdr3_nt: TGTGCCAGCAGCTTGGGCCCGCTCCCGCCTGGGGCCAACGTCCTGACTTTC
d_call: NA; clone_size: NA; v_call: TRBV30; j_call: TRBJ2-7; cdr3_aa: CAWNGLSSYEQYF; cdr3_nt: TGTGCCTGGAATGGATTGAGCTCCTACGAGCAGTACTTC
d_call: NA; clone_size: NA; v_call: TRBV29-1; j_call: TRBJ1-2; cdr3_aa: CSAGTGYTF; cdr3_nt: TGCAGCGCTGGGACAGGCTACACCTTC
d_call: TRBD1; clone_size: few; v_call: TRBV28; j_call: TRBJ2-7; cdr3_aa: CASIADRGTDYEQYF; cdr3_nt: TGTGCCAGCATAGCCGACAGGGGAACCGACTACGAGCAGTACTTC
d_call: TRBD1; clone_size: many; v_call: TRBV5-1; j_call: TRBJ2-7; cdr3_aa: CASSFSHDRAYEQYF; cdr3_nt: TGCGCCAGCAGCTTTTCCCACGACAGGGCCTACGAGCAGTACTTC
d_call: NA; clone_size: few; v_call: TRBV5-1; j_call: TRBJ2-7; cdr3_aa: CASSLVLAGQLFNYEQYF; cdr3_nt: TGCGCCAGCAGCTTGGTGCTAGCAGGACAACTATTCAACTACGAGCAGTACTTC
d_call: TRBD1; clone_size: NA; v_call: TRBV12-3/TRBV12-4; j_call: TRBJ1-2; cdr3_aa: CANSPLDRGAGYTF; cdr3_nt: TGTGCCAACAGTCCCCTAGACAGGGGTGCCGGCTACACCTTC
d_call: TRBD1; clone_size: once; v_call: TRBV29-1; j_call: TRBJ1-1; cdr3_aa: CSVEGGTGTRDTEAFF; cdr3_nt: TGCAGCGTTGAAGGGGGGACAGGGACACGGGACACTGAAGCTTTCTTT